This T cell receptor beta chain originates from a study of T cell responses to AZD1222 COVID-19 vaccine. Study in general: Second doses at about 4 or about 12 weeks were pooled. Study-wide findings and caveats: Repertoire sampling was restricted to post-peak T cell response timepoints. Among AZD1222 vaccinees, only 5 or 6 were seropositive at baseline.

Clones were sequenced by immunoSEQ multiplex PCR, and TCRdb holds only the in-frame ones, with some missing. The sample records about 92,000 clones, roughly 88% being singletons. Turning to this clone: Its antigen is unidentified.

CDR3 length: 15 residues. The V and J ends lost 6 bases and 3 bases, in that order; junction bases with no gene match: 10. Per the germline V gene, CDR1 is MNHEY and CDR2 is SVGAGI. This TCR came from an adult in good health. This sample comprised peripheral blood, obtained on day 0 of AZD1222 vaccination. The J gene is TRBJ1-2, the V gene TRBV6-5; 7 nucleotides line up with TRBD1. In DNA form, the CDR3 reads TGTGCCAGCAGCGGGACAGCCTTCCACCACTATGGCTACACCTTC. Encoded protein: CASSGTAFHHYGYTF.